Following are 9 T cell receptor beta chains from one sample sequenced in a study of graft-versus-host responses after intestinal transplantation (dated by TCRdb to the early 2020s). Receptors were amplified or captured by the immunoSEQ multiplex PCR assay. TCRdb retrieved this table from immuneACCESS and kept in-frame rearrangements only. Not all clones are present; in checked studies, unresolved V genes account for under half, and no reason is known for the remainder. Within this sample are some 95,000 clones, with roughly 90% of them counted one time only. The ten largest clones take up approximately 0.54% of the sample. The time point label on this specimen signifies: cells obtained before transplantation from donor or recipient. These receptors' targets are unknown. The sample in question was unstimulated CD8+ T cells sorted from spleen or lymph node cells, obtained before intestinal transplant. The receptor set was obtained from a human donor who received an intestinal transplant.

This chain joins TRBV7-8 and TRBJ1-1; 12 positions agree with TRBD1. This CDR3 has 18 residues. The germline V gene encodes CDR1 SGHVS and CDR2 FQNEAQ. J gave up 5 bases and V 1 base, and 11 bases lay outside the gene matches. CDR3 amino acids: CASSLVGGQGAVRTEAFF. The CDR3 coding sequence is TGTGCCAGCAGCTTAGTGGGGGGACAGGGGGCTGTTCGGACTGAAGCTTTCTTT.

V is TRBV4-1 and J is TRBJ2-5; 8 bases align to TRBD1. Germline V lookup: CDR1 MGHRA, CDR2 YSYEKL. With 4 bases clipped from V and 3 bases from J, the junction kept 7 bases outside the gene matches. The length of the CDR3 is 15 residues. The CDR3 DNA reads TGCGCCAGCAGCCTTCTGGACAGGGAAAAAGAGACCCAGTACTTC. Translation gives CASSLLDREKETQYF.

Written as DNA, the CDR3 is TGTGCCAGCAGCCCGACCCTACAGTCCCGCGACACAGATACGCAGTATTTT. Protein product: CASSPTLQSRDTDTQYF. The chain employs TRBV28 and TRBJ2-3; no clear D. Per germline, CDR1 MDHEN and CDR2 SYDVKM. The ends were cut back, 6 bases at V and 2 bases at J, with 21 bases in the middle. The length of the CDR3 is 17 residues.

Regarding this clone: At one end, the junction sequence differs from germline, possibly due to a read error. V is TRBV19 and J is TRBJ1-5, with 7 bases identical to TRBD1. CDR3 size: 15 residues. CDR1 LNHDA and CDR2 SQIVND come from the germline V gene (reference sequence). For the CDR3, the DNA is TGTGCCAGTAGTATAGATTTAGGGGGCAACCAGCCCCAGCATTTT. Protein: CASSIDLGGNQPQHF.

The rearrangement uses TRBV10-1 and TRBJ2-1, with TRBD2 as a possible D gene (5 bases). Germline V gives CDR1 WNHNN, CDR2 SYGVQD (reference sequence). The CDR3 has 15 residues. The V end was cut by 3 bases, the J end by 3 bases, with 12 bases between. The CDR3 protein is CASSEEGDLYNEQFF. The DNA for the CDR3 is TGCGCCAGCAGTGAAGAGGGAGATCTCTACAATGAGCAGTTCTTC.

The V call is TRBV30, the J call TRBJ2-2; D might be TRBD1 (5 bases). CDR3 length: 14 amino acids. Trimming stripped 2 bases from V and 5 bases from J, with 12 bases between. CDR1 and CDR2 (germline): GTSNPN, SVGIG (reference sequence). This CDR3 is CAWSSSGWTGELFF. CDR3 sequence (DNA): TGTGCCTGGAGTAGTTCAGGGTGGACCGGGGAGCTGTTTTTT.

This chain links TRBV4-1 with TRBJ1-5; no firm D call. Per the germline V gene, CDR1 is MGHRA and CDR2 is YSYEKL. The CDR3 runs 14 residues. Trimming shortened V by 1 base and J by 7 bases, and 11 bases separated the two germline ends. CDR3 residues: CASSQVSFQQPQHF. DNA of the CDR3: TGCGCCAGCAGCCAAGTCTCGTTTCAGCAGCCCCAGCATTTT.

The chain joins TRBV27 to TRBJ2-7, with TRBD2 matching over 7 bases. Germline CDR1 and CDR2: MNHEY and SMNVEV (reference sequence). With 5 bases clipped from V and 6 bases from J, the junction kept 4 bases outside the gene matches. The length of the CDR3 is 12 residues. The CDR3 region has the DNA TGTGCCAGCAGTGGTGGGGGGGTCGAGCAGTACTTC. This codes for CASSGGGVEQYF.

The rearrangement uses TRBV7-9 and TRBJ2-7, with no clear D. Germline assignment: CDR1 SEHNR and CDR2 FQNEAQ (reference sequence). The CDR3 totals 11 residues. V was shortened by 3 bases and J by 6 bases, with 6 bases between the two germline ends. CDR3 sequence: CASSFTGEQYF. The CDR3, as DNA: TGTGCCAGCAGCTTCACCGGCGAGCAGTACTTC. Combining the CDR3 with reference TRBV7-9 and TRBJ2-7 gives the whole variable domain DTGVSQNPRHKITKRGQNVTFRCDPISEHNRLYWYRQTLGQGPEFLTYFQNEAQLEKSRLLSDRFSAERPKGSFSTLEIQRTEQGDSAMYLCASSFTGEQYFGPGTRLTVT.